This TCR beta chain was obtained from a study of blood T cells in healthy people across ages (dated by TCRdb to between 2014 and 2017). About the full investigation: In model experiments, template switching captured about one uniquely barcoded TCR beta cDNA molecule for every two T cells. The donors were divided into four age groups: young (average approximately 17 years), middle-aged (about 41), aged (approximately 59) and long-lived (82). Age-related changes in TCR beta repertoire diversity were measured in the study by deep sequencing normalized with unique cDNA molecular identifiers. Two additional independent replicas of 1 million unique cDNA reads from the same blood draw were analyzed for two donors (one aged 18 to 30 and one aged 80 or older).

The donors were a few dozen Caucasian individuals from Russia, aged 6 to 90 years, who were systemically healthy. Approximately 10 milliliters of peripheral blood were collected from each donor into EDTA-treated Vacutainer tubes. Ficoll-Paque density-gradient centrifugation was used to isolate PBMCs, with at least 6 million per sample. Trizol reagent was used to extract total RNA from PBMCs, with at least 5.5 micrograms per sample. Naive CD45RAhigh/CD27high T cell percentages were measured by flow cytometry on a PBMC aliquot from every donor. Study-wide conclusions, independent of this receptor: Compared with the aged group, the long-lived group had more naive CD4+ T cells, fewer expanded clones and increased TCR diversity, suggesting age selection. Bulk unsorted PBMC profiling prevented conclusive comparison of naive and antigen-experienced compartments. Estimates of total diversity based on one million sequenced T cells were considered lower bounds and underestimates. Observed TCR beta diversity correlated strongly with the percentage of naive T cells measured by flow cytometry. The CMV infection status of donors was not known, potentially confounding age-related changes in expanded clonotypes. As age increased, observed TCR beta diversity per million T cells dropped in a roughly linear way, and a significant reduction was already evident by age 40.

Libraries came from 5' RACE. Sequencing was carried out with an Illumina HiSeq 2500. The second PCR ran for roughly 7 to 12 cycles and used a J-beta primer mix along with a sample-barcoded 5' primer. A unique molecular identifier was introduced onto each TCR beta cDNA molecule by a template-switch 5' adaptor carrying 12 random nucleotides. At least 2.5 million CDR3-containing paired-end reads were obtained from each sample. First-strand cDNA was synthesized from all RNA with the Mint cDNA synthesis kit, primed by a TRBC-specific oligonucleotide. After uracil-DNA glycosylase treatment, a first 18-cycle PCR used universal primers M1SS and BC2_uni_R on all cDNA. Processing in the source paper ran as follows. Each sample was normalized by randomly selecting 1 million high-quality reads, each carrying a distinct molecular identifier. Instead of being binned into consensus sequences, reads that shared molecular identifiers were thrown out. CDR3 identification, clonotype clustering and error correction used MiTCR with a Q25 quality threshold and the strictest error-elimination algorithm. A nonparametric unseen species model using Euler transformation provided a lower-bound estimate of total TCR beta diversity. TCRdb itself trimmed the public reads at Q25 with fastp, ran MiXCR and retained productive beta chains. Here each entry gathers all rows of one CDR3 protein and keeps the most common genes and DNA. The authors' filters were not applied to this entry. The sample table lists 450,000 to 600,000 distinct CDR3 sequences, approximately 26% of them with a count of one. About 3.3% of the sample lies in the top ten.

The CDR3 runs 13 residues from the cysteine to the phenylalanine. Solely the CDR3 DNA is kept, with 39 bases framed from the first base. Looking up the germline V gene (reference sequence) yields CDR1 DFQATT and CDR2 SNEGSKA. Between the V and J ends, shortened by 6 bases and 9 bases respectively, the junction contains 20 bases. On this clonotype itself: It has no known antigen specificity. Base qualities are missing; no much larger clone stands one base away.

These data were also reused for a study on T cells of mothers and their children. The second paper further reports: Nine systemically healthy Caucasian individuals served as donors, namely three mothers together with their six children. cDNA synthesis consumed the entire amount of extracted RNA, loaded at about 1.5 ug RNA in each 15 ul reaction. Sample barcodes and 2-4 random nucleotides were added via the M1S primer in the second PCR. Over 10 million TCR beta CDR3 reads came from each mother, compared with a few million reads from each child. TCR recombination output is similarly shaped by thymic selection in related and unrelated pairs, with a minor effect exerted by inherited differences. Related mother-child pairs always showed normalized repertoire overlap that was slightly higher than in unrelated mother-child pairs, though the difference was never significant. No persistent microchimeric T cell clones were found, with a detection sensitivity of approximately 95 clones per million clonotypes. Deep NGS was used in the study to compare the TCR beta repertoires of mothers and children and to look for features that separate related mother-child pairs from unrelated individuals. On average, the children were approximately 11 +/- 4 years old, while the mothers were around 40 +/- 4 years old. After adapters were ligated using NEBNext reagents, the libraries underwent 100+100 nt paired-end sequencing on an Illumina HiSeq 2000. To prevent cross-contamination, the mother and child libraries were prepared one month apart and sequenced in separate runs. For each donor, between about 500,000 and 2,000,000 distinct TCR beta clonotypes were identified. Naive TCR beta clonotypes were estimated from low-frequency clonotypes matched to each donor's FACS-determined naive share, without sorting.

Sequences were obtained from blood. Recombination joined TRBV20-1 with TRBJ2-5; the D gene is perhaps TRBD1 or TRBD2, each of them matching over 6 bases. This clonotype was sampled from a boy younger than 10 in good health. In nucleotide form, the sequence is TGCAGTGCCCTTAGTGGGGGGCGTGAGGCCCAGTACTTC. It codes for CSALSGGREAQYF.